These T cell receptor beta chains were read from a single sample in a study of blood T cell repertoires in COVID-19. Repertoires were generated with immunoSEQ multiplex PCR, while TCRdb's copy carries only in-frame clones and drops some. The sample has around 150,000 clones; around three quarters are singletons. Sequencing was carried out using peripheral blood. All receptors derive from a man in his sixties with acute or convalescent COVID-19. Each CDR3 is given without its conserved first and last residue.

J	V	CDR3
TRBJ2-3	TRBV5-5	ASSLTSGGADTQY
TRBJ2-7	TRBV15	ATSRAPVYEQY
TRBJ2-3	TRBV11-2	ASSSRLAGEGQPDTQY
TRBJ1-2	TRBV6-1	ASTPGRNYGYT
TRBJ2-5	TRBV11-3	ASSLGTGTETQY
TRBJ2-7	TRBV10-3	AISGTAYEQY
TRBJ1-1	TRBV9	ASSVGGQTEAF
TRBJ2-1	TRBV6-4	ASSDEAGEVNEQF
TRBJ2-7	TRBV5-4	ASSIGTSGGNYEQY
TRBJ2-5	TRBV5-1	ASSLARETQY
TRBJ1-3	TRBV7-9	ASSLRGGSGNTIY
TRBJ2-1	TRBV19	ASSDPRAGTGRNEQF
TRBJ2-5	TRBV25-1	ASSSEGAGQETQY
TRBJ2-5	TRBV7-9	ASSSPTRREETQY
TRBJ1-1	TRBV4-2	ASSQGSARAFTEAF
TRBJ2-5	TRBV29-1	SAGGGQGGETQY
TRBJ2-3	TRBV12-3/TRBV12-4	ASVRRGTQY
TRBJ2-1	TRBV5-1	ASSFPPGGRDYNEQF
TRBJ1-4	TRBV10-1	ASRGQGDEKLF
TRBJ2-2	TRBV10-1	ASSETSGGRATGELF
TRBJ1-6	TRBV27	ASKEGGGYNSPLH
TRBJ2-1	TRBV6-5	ASSYSNSYNEQF
TRBJ1-2	TRBV10-2	ASIFEGAGQGRGYT
TRBJ1-5	TRBV4-1	ASSQDPRGLNQPQH
TRBJ2-1	TRBV18	ASSRTVNNEQF
TRBJ2-7	TRBV5-1	ASSLRTASSYEQY
TRBJ2-1	TRBV27	ASTSLDGWEGKHEQF
TRBJ2-7	TRBV5-4	ASSLDSISSYEQY
TRBJ2-3	TRBV19	ASSRTGWADTQY
TRBJ2-1	TRBV29-1	SVDGSISYNEQF
TRBJ1-2	TRBV25-1	ASSELGGLHGYT
TRBJ2-7	TRBV7-8	ASSSQRTSGRFYEQY
TRBJ1-1	TRBV19	ASSIQGAGTEAF
TRBJ2-7	TRBV19	ASSIASGGISSYEQY
TRBJ1-2	TRBV6-1	ASSEIRGAYGYT
TRBJ1-2	TRBV30	AWTLSTGRQGYT
TRBJ2-7	TRBV24-1	ATSTGGDEQY
TRBJ1-2	TRBV4-2	ASDRGSNYGYT
TRBJ2-5	TRBV2	ASGGGETQY
TRBJ2-2	TRBV5-4	ASSLDRAGELF
TRBJ2-1	TRBV10-3	AISGGQASYNEQF
TRBJ2-5	TRBV19	ASSVTGTETQY
TRBJ2-1	TRBV11-1	ASSRTPGREQF
TRBJ2-5	TRBV6-5	ASTASGSSLETQY
TRBJ1-4	TRBV4-1	ASSQDIAGLNEKLF
TRBJ2-3	TRBV11-2	ASSRRTSGTDTQY